The entry that follows covers one T cell receptor beta chain sequence. V lost 2 bases, J lost 7 bases, and 21 bases lay in between. Germline loops: CDR1 KGHSH, CDR2 LQKENI. This CDR3 is built from 17 residues. PCR used 60 Vbeta primers and 13 Jbeta primers. Measured with immunoSEQ multiplex PCR; TCRdb has only the in-frame clones, and not every one. In the table there are about 150,000 clones, 70% to 90% of which are singletons. The sample originates from a study of cytomegalovirus exposure and HLA in healthy donors. The V gene is TRBV18, the J gene TRBJ2-1; a possible D gene is TRBD2 (7 bases). The specimen was PBMCs. The TCR originated in a man under 40 in good health and CMV-seropositive. The CDR3 DNA follows: TGTGCCAGCTCACCAAACCTGGGGGGGCTTCTATGGAATGAGCAGTTCTTC. Translated: CASSPNLGGLLWNEQFF.